Shown below are 21 T cell receptor beta chains from a single sample sequenced in a study of OX40 agonist ivuxolimab in advanced cancers. The library was produced with the immunoSEQ multiplex PCR assay. The table comes from immuneACCESS by way of TCRdb, which keeps in-frame sequences with V and J called. Part of the clones is missing from these tables; in studies checked, under half for an unresolved V gene and the rest for unknown reasons. Within this sample are approximately 40,000 clones, with about 88% of them counted one time only. The ten largest account for approximately 13% of the sample. The sequencing used CD4+ or CD8+ T cells sorted from blood, collected in a trial of the OX40 agonist ivuxolimab. Receptors were obtained from an adult with an advanced solid tumor such as melanoma, head and neck, liver or kidney cancer.

The genes are TRBV6-1 and TRBJ1-4; D is unresolved. CDR1 and CDR2 (germline): MNHNS, SASEGT. Trimming removed 6 bases from V and 8 bases from J, with 16 bases in between. The CDR3 is 14 residues long. The CDR3 is CASSRDLRNEKLFF. The CDR3 coding sequence is TGTGCCAGCAGCCGGGATTTGAGGAACGAAAAACTGTTTTTT.

The chain carries TRBV6-5 and TRBJ2-7, with a tentative D call TRBD2 (6 bases). CDR1 and CDR2 from the germline V gene are MNHEY and SVGAGI. V lost 5 bases to trimming and J lost 3 bases, with 11 bases between them. CDR3 length: 13 residues. The CDR3 DNA sequence: TGTGCCAGCAGTCGGGAGAAGGGCTACGAGCAGTACTTC. This sequence encodes CASSREKGYEQYF.

V and J are TRBV19 and TRBJ2-1; TRBD2 agrees at 10 bases. The CDR3 consists of 18 residues. V lost 6 bases and J lost 4; bases outside the gene matches: 15. CDR1 LNHDA and CDR2 SQIVND come from the germline V gene (reference sequence). CDR3 in DNA: TGTGCCAGTAGGCCTGAGGGACAACGACTAGCGGGTTACAATGAGCAGTTCTTC. It codes for CASRPEGQRLAGYNEQFF.

The J gene is TRBJ2-7, the V gene TRBV28, with a weak D call TRBD1 (5 bases). The CDR3 is 15 amino acids. V was shortened by 3 bases and J by 3 bases, with 15 bases between the two germline ends. Germline V gene sequence: CDR1 MDHEN, CDR2 SYDVKM. The CDR3 loop is CASSLAAGFVYEQYF. The CDR3 bases are TGTGCCAGCAGTTTGGCGGCAGGGTTCGTCTACGAGCAGTACTTC.

The rearrangement uses TRBV4-1 and TRBJ2-2; 14 bases are shared with TRBD2. V trimming: 4 bases; J trimming: 5 bases; junction bases outside the gene matches: 6. The germline gives CDR1 MGHRA, CDR2 YSYEKL. The CDR3 loop spans 17 amino acids. DNA of the CDR3: TGCGCCAGCAGCCCGGGACTAGCGGGAGTATTAACCGGGGAGCTGTTTTTT. Its translation: CASSPGLAGVLTGELFF.

V is TRBV19 and J is TRBJ2-4; TRBD1 or TRBD2 may be the D gene (7 bases each). The germline V gene encodes CDR1 LNHDA and CDR2 SQIVND (reference sequence). Trimming left V 3 bases short and J 0 bases short, with 15 bases between. The CDR3 runs 17 residues. In DNA, the CDR3 is TGTGCCAGTAGTATTGGGAGGGGGCCCCTAGCCAAAAACATTCAGTACTTC. Encoded protein: CASSIGRGPLAKNIQYF. Filled out from reference TRBV19 and TRBJ2-4, the complete variable domain reads DGGITQSPKYLFRKEGQNVTLSCEQNLNHDAMYWYRQDPGQGLRLIYYSQIVNDFQKGDIAEGYSVSREKKESFPLTVTSAQKNPTAFYLCASSIGRGPLAKNIQYFGAGTRLSVL.

The V and J genes are TRBV30 and TRBJ1-2; D is uncertain. Trimming removed 2 bases at V and 0 bases at J, with 19 bases between. The CDR3 is 17 amino acids. In germline, CDR1 is GTSNPN, CDR2 SVGIG (reference sequence). The CDR3 is CAWSWGSSIVANYGYTF. CDR3 nucleotide sequence: TGTGCCTGGAGTTGGGGTTCCAGCATAGTAGCTAACTATGGCTACACCTTC.

The CDR3 region has the DNA TGTGCCAGCAGTTTGGGAGGGGCCCCTCCGTACATTCAGTACTTC. Amino acids: CASSLGGAPPYIQYF. The gene calls are TRBV28 and TRBJ2-4; 7 bases map to TRBD2. The junction had 10 bases not matched to a gene; V was cut back by 3 bases and J by 8 bases. Per the germline V gene, CDR1 is MDHEN and CDR2 is SYDVKM. CDR3 size: 15 residues.

This rearrangement joins TRBV19 to TRBJ1-5; no reliable D call. This CDR3 spans 14 amino acids. V gave up 2 bases and J gave up 4 bases, with 9 bases separating them. Germline V CDR1 and CDR2: LNHDA, SQIVND (reference sequence). The CDR3 reads CASSIQISNQPQHF. CDR3 bases: TGTGCCAGTAGTATACAGATTTCGAATCAGCCCCAGCATTTT. Based on the CDR3 plus reference TRBV19 and TRBJ1-5, the full variable domain is DGGITQSPKYLFRKEGQNVTLSCEQNLNHDAMYWYRQDPGQGLRLIYYSQIVNDFQKGDIAEGYSVSREKKESFPLTVTSAQKNPTAFYLCASSIQISNQPQHFGDGTRLSIL.

The V and J genes are TRBV5-3 and TRBJ2-6; D not certain. TRBV5-3 is labeled an ORF, and its function is uncertain. Deletions cut 4 bases from V and 1 base from J, with 9 bases between. The CDR3 spans 15 residues. CDR3 nucleotide sequence: TGTGCCAGAAGCACCCCATTTTCTGGGGCCAACGTCCTGACTTTC. The encoded protein is CARSTPFSGANVLTF.

The chain recombines TRBV6-6 with TRBJ1-1, with no clear D. Germline-derived CDR1 and CDR2 are MNHNY and SVGAGI (reference sequence). The V gene lost 0 bases and the J gene lost 0 bases, with 8 bases spanning the gap. The CDR3 runs to 15 residues. The CDR3 is CASSYSAGLNTEAFF. The CDR3 nucleotides read TGTGCCAGCAGTTACTCCGCGGGGTTGAACACTGAAGCTTTCTTT.

The rearrangement uses TRBV2 and TRBJ2-2; 8 positions match TRBD2. Germline CDR1 SNHLY, CDR2 FYNNEI. This CDR3 spans 15 amino acids. Losses at the gene ends were 7 bases for V and 2 bases for J; bases not matched to a gene: 6. CDR3 sequence reads: CASTYGGVNTGELFF. The CDR3 nucleotides are TGTGCCAGCACCTACGGGGGGGTCAACACCGGGGAGCTGTTTTTT.

This clone has only a few counts. The rearrangement uses TRBV15 and TRBJ2-5; D gene unclear. Germline V gives CDR1 LNHNV, CDR2 YYDKDF (reference sequence). The V end lost 0 bases, the J end lost 0 bases, and 2 bases lay between the germline ends. The CDR3 consists of 13 residues. CDR3 loop: CATSRDNQETQYF. Written as DNA, the CDR3 is TGTGCCACCAGCAGAGATAACCAAGAGACCCAGTACTTC.

V gene TRBV20-1 combines with J gene TRBJ1-2, with TRBD1 as a possible D gene (5 bases). Trimming removed 7 bases at V and 3 bases at J, with 9 bases between. The CDR3 runs 11 residues. CDR1 and CDR2 (germline): DFQATT, SNEGSKA (reference sequence). As DNA, the CDR3 is TGCAGTGAATCCAGGGACTATGGCTACACCTTC. Its translation is CSESRDYGYTF.

The V call is TRBV27, the J call TRBJ2-7; 8 positions agree with TRBD2. The CDR3 contains 14 residues. With 4 bases clipped from V and 4 bases from J, the junction kept 6 bases outside the gene matches. CDR1 MNHEY and CDR2 SMNVEV come from the germline V gene (reference sequence). This CDR3 reads CASSSREGLYEQYF. DNA of the CDR3: TGTGCCAGCAGTTCCCGGGAGGGCCTGTACGAGCAGTACTTC.

This chain connects TRBV5-6 to TRBJ2-1, with TRBD1 matching 8 bases. The J segment lost 3 bases and the V segment lost 2 bases, leaving 1 base of the junction unmatched. CDR1 is SGHDT, CDR2 YYEEEE, per germline. CDR3 length: 14 amino acids. CDR3 loop: CASSLQGVYNEQFF. In DNA form, the CDR3 reads TGTGCCAGCAGCTTACAGGGGGTCTACAATGAGCAGTTCTTC.

This sequence joins TRBV5-1 and TRBJ2-7, with TRBD1 matching over 9 bases. The CDR3 spans 14 residues. Germline-derived CDR1 and CDR2 are SGHRS and YFSETQ. The ends lost 3 bases at V and 2 bases at J; junction bases unmatched: 3. This CDR3 reads CASSSGTGPYEQYF. In DNA, the CDR3 is TGCGCCAGCAGCTCAGGGACAGGGCCCTACGAGCAGTACTTC.

The J gene is TRBJ2-1, the V gene TRBV27; no definite D call. Germline CDR1 reads MNHEY; CDR2 reads SMNVEV (reference sequence). Trimming removed 3 bases at V and 9 bases at J, with 15 bases between. This CDR3 is built from 14 residues. CDR3: CASSFSDGFGEQFF. In nucleotides, the CDR3 is TGTGCCAGCAGTTTTTCGGACGGTTTTGGTGAGCAGTTCTTC.

J is TRBJ1-2 and V is TRBV4-1, with D possibly TRBD1 on 6 matching bases. Germline V lookup: CDR1 MGHRA, CDR2 YSYEKL. V was shortened by 3 bases and J by 7 bases, with 15 bases between the two germline ends. The CDR3 contains 14 residues. The CDR3 DNA reads TGCGCCAGCAGCCATCCTGGACAGCGGCGTGGCTACACCTTC. Residues: CASSHPGQRRGYTF.

The chain carries TRBV19 and TRBJ1-4, with a weak D call TRBD1 (5 bases). Germline loops: CDR1 LNHDA, CDR2 SQIVND (reference sequence). This CDR3 has 14 amino acids. V was pared by 3 bases and J by 4 bases, with 9 bases between. The CDR3 loop reads CASSIRQGNEKLFF. The DNA for the CDR3 is TGTGCCAGTAGTATTCGTCAGGGTAATGAAAAACTGTTTTTT.

The chain links TRBV14 to TRBJ1-4, with D perhaps TRBD1 (6 bases). V gave up 3 bases and J gave up 11 bases, with 13 bases separating them. This CDR3 spans 13 amino acids. Germline loops: CDR1 SGHDN, CDR2 FVKESK. CDR3 coding DNA: TGTGCCAGCAGCCAGGGAACAACAGGGAAACTGTTTTTT. Residues: CASSQGTTGKLFF. Variable domain in full (rest from reference TRBV14 and TRBJ1-4): EAGVTQFPSHSVIEKGQTVTLRCDPISGHDNLYWYRRVMGKEIKFLLHFVKESKQDESGMPNNRFLAERTGGTYSTLKVQPAELEDSGVYFCASSQGTTGKLFFGSGTQLSVL.